This is a list of T cell receptor beta chains from one sample in a study of OX40 agonist ivuxolimab in advanced cancers. Measured with immunoSEQ multiplex PCR; TCRdb has only the in-frame clones, and not every one. The sample records 58,000 or so clones, approximately 89% being singletons. Sequencing was performed on CD4+ or CD8+ T cells sorted from blood, taken in a trial of the OX40 agonist ivuxolimab. The receptors stem from an adult with an advanced solid tumor such as melanoma, head and neck, liver or kidney cancer. The CDR3 runs from the conserved cysteine through the conserved F or W. D genes are given only for firm matches. Expanded clones get a size class; other rows say once, few or many, or leave the size out.

D,V,J,size,DNA,CDR3
-,TRBV6-5,TRBJ2-7,-,TGTGCCAGCAGTTACTCTGGCGTCTACGAGCAGTACTTC,CASSYSGVYEQYF
-,TRBV19,TRBJ1-1,once,TGTGCCAGTGAGTTTGGGGGTTTGAACACTGAAGCTTTCTTT,CASEFGGLNTEAFF
-,TRBV27,TRBJ1-5,-,TGTGCCAGCAGGACCAGCGGTCAGCCCCAGCATTTT,CASRTSGQPQHF
TRBD1,TRBV7-9,TRBJ2-7,-,TGTGCCAGCAGCTTAGCTCCGGGACAGAGCTACGAGCAGTACTTC,CASSLAPGQSYEQYF
-,TRBV21-1,TRBJ1-5,few,TGTGCCAGCACCAATCCGACAGGGTGCGGCAATCAGCCCCAGCATTTT,CASTNPTGCGNQPQHF
-,TRBV7-9,TRBJ2-7,-,TGTGCCAGCAGCTTAACGACCTACGAGCAGTACTTC,CASSLTTYEQYF
TRBD2,TRBV2,TRBJ2-2,-,TGTGCCAGACTAGCGCTGAACACCGGGGAGCTGTTTTTT,CARLALNTGELFF
TRBD1,TRBV7-9,TRBJ2-3,-,TGTGCCAGCAGCCCCGGGACAGGGCGCACAGATACGCAGTATTTT,CASSPGTGRTDTQYF
-,TRBV7-8,TRBJ2-7,-,TGTGCCAGCTCTAGGGGTCACGAGCAGTACTTC,CASSRGHEQYF
TRBD1,TRBV6-5,TRBJ1-1,-,TGTGCCAGCAGTTACGGGACAGGGACTAAGAACACTGAAGCTTTCTTT,CASSYGTGTKNTEAFF
TRBD1,TRBV5-4,TRBJ2-7,-,TGTGCCAGCAGCGTGACAGGGGGAGGTGAGTGGGAGCAGTACTTC,CASSVTGGGEWEQYF
TRBD1,TRBV27,TRBJ2-5,-,TGTGCCAGCAGTTCCCAGGGGGACCAAGAGACCCAGTACTTC,CASSSQGDQETQYF
-,TRBV7-8,TRBJ2-5,-,TGTGCCAGCAGCTTAGCTCGACTTAATAAGGGGACCCAGTACTTC,CASSLARLNKGTQYF
-,TRBV19,TRBJ1-5,-,TGTGCCAGTAGTCAAGGGGCCCTTCATCAGCCCCAGCATTTT,CASSQGALHQPQHF
-,TRBV27,TRBJ2-7,medium-sized,TGTGCCAGCAGTCCCCGGGGGTGGTACTCCTACGAGCAGTACTTC,CASSPRGWYSYEQYF
-,TRBV4-1,TRBJ2-1,-,TGCGCCAGCAGCCAAGGGGGGTGGAATGAGCAGTTCTTC,CASSQGGWNEQFF
TRBD2,TRBV28,TRBJ2-1,few,TGTGCCAGCAGTTCGATGTTAGCGGGAGGGAGCTCCTACAATGAGCAGTTCTTC,CASSSMLAGGSSYNEQFF
-,TRBV27,TRBJ2-5,once,TGTGCCAGCAGTTTGTCCTCGGGTCCCTTGAAGACCCAGTACTTC,CASSLSSGPLKTQYF
-,TRBV5-1,TRBJ1-1,-,TGCGCCAGCAGCTTGGTCCCGGGACAAAAGAACACTGAAGCTTTCTTT,CASSLVPGQKNTEAFF
-,TRBV5-4,TRBJ1-1,-,TGTGCCAGCAGCCCCCCATCAATGAACACTGAAGCTTTCTTT,CASSPPSMNTEAFF
-,TRBV7-3,TRBJ2-5,-,TGTGCCAGCAGCTCGATGGACATACAAGAGACCCAGTACTTC,CASSSMDIQETQYF
-,TRBV10-3,TRBJ1-1,-,TGTGCCACCAACAACCGGGGTGAAGCTTTCTTT,CATNNRGEAFF
-,TRBV4-1,TRBJ2-2,-,TGCGCCAGCAGTCGGCACCAGAACACCGGGGAGCTGTTTTTT,CASSRHQNTGELFF
-,TRBV27,TRBJ2-1,-,TGTGCCAGCAGTTACCGACCCCCCAATGAGCAGTTCTTC,CASSYRPPNEQFF
TRBD1,TRBV28,TRBJ1-2,-,TGTGCCAGCAGTTTATTGGACAGGTCGCGCGGCTACACCTTC,CASSLLDRSRGYTF
-,TRBV27,TRBJ2-1,-,TGTGCCAGCAGTTTAAAACCGGGACCCTATAGCTCCTACAATGAGCAGTTCTTC,CASSLKPGPYSSYNEQFF
-,TRBV27,TRBJ2-1,-,TGTGCCAGCAGTTTCTCCCTGGGTACTGAGCAGTTCTTC,CASSFSLGTEQFF
-,TRBV27,TRBJ1-6,-,TGTGCCAGCAGTTTCATTCCCCCTGGCGGGAACCCCGATTCACCCCTCCACTTT,CASSFIPPGGNPDSPLHF
-,TRBV7-3,TRBJ2-2,-,TGTGCCAGCAGCCAGGACACCGGGGAGCTGTTTTTT,CASSQDTGELFF
-,TRBV27,TRBJ1-4,-,TGTGCCACACGCCCCCTATCGAGGGTTAATGAAAAACTGTTTTTT,CATRPLSRVNEKLFF
TRBD2,TRBV19,TRBJ2-7,-,TGTGCCAGTACTAGCGGGAGTACCTACGAGCAGTACTTC,CASTSGSTYEQYF
-,TRBV7-2,TRBJ1-4,-,TGTGCCAGCAGCTTAGTTTCAGATGAAAAACTGTTTTTT,CASSLVSDEKLFF
TRBD1,TRBV9,TRBJ1-2,-,TGTGCCAGCATGGGACAGGGCGGCTACACCTTC,CASMGQGGYTF
TRBD1,TRBV19,TRBJ2-2,-,TGTGCCAGTAGTATAGGCCCGGACAGGGGTGCGACCGGGGAGCTGTTTTTT,CASSIGPDRGATGELFF
-,TRBV10-3,TRBJ1-2,-,TGTGCCATCAGTCTTGGTTTGGGGGCGGAATATGGCTACACCTTC,CAISLGLGAEYGYTF
-,TRBV14,TRBJ1-2,-,TGTGCCAGCAGCCAAGTCGGGGAAGCTAACTATGGCTACACCTTC,CASSQVGEANYGYTF
TRBD1,TRBV5-1,TRBJ2-1,-,TGCGCCAGCAGCTTGGAGACAGGGCAGAAGGATGAGCAGTTCTTC,CASSLETGQKDEQFF
TRBD1,TRBV7-9,TRBJ2-7,-,TGTGCCAGCAGCCTGGGACAGGGGACCTACGAGCAGTACTTC,CASSLGQGTYEQYF
-,TRBV4-1,TRBJ2-7,-,TGCGCCAGCAGCCAAGTTCGTGGGGTGGGTTACGAGCAGTACTTC,CASSQVRGVGYEQYF
TRBD1,TRBV7-9,TRBJ2-1,-,TGTGCCAGCAGCTGGCGGGACAGGGGGCTGGATGAGCAGTTCTTC,CASSWRDRGLDEQFF
TRBD1,TRBV9,TRBJ1-1,few,TGTGCCAGCAGCGTAGGGGGGACAGTTGAAGCTTTCTTT,CASSVGGTVEAFF
-,TRBV11-2,TRBJ1-4,-,TGTGCCAGCAGCTCCCCCATGACTCTCGGCGGGAATGAAAAACTGTTTTTT,CASSSPMTLGGNEKLFF
TRBD2,TRBV5-1,TRBJ2-1,-,TGCGCCAGCAGCTTGGGGCTAGCGGGGTACAATGAGCAGTTCTTC,CASSLGLAGYNEQFF
-,TRBV27,TRBJ2-2,-,TGTGCCAGCAGTCCCGGTTCGCGATTCGGGGAGCTGTTTTTT,CASSPGSRFGELFF
-,TRBV7-3,TRBJ2-2,-,TGTGCCAGCAGCTTAGCCCTAAACACCGGGGAGCTGTTTTTT,CASSLALNTGELFF